The rows below give T cell receptor beta chains drawn from one sample of a study of human versus mouse CDR3 diversity and MHC coevolution. Data came from immunoSEQ multiplex PCR; TCRdb stores just in-frame clones and leaves some out. The data hold around 77,000 clones, with around 90% observed a single time. The sequencing input was naive CD4+ T cells from blood. Receptors were obtained from a person aged 25 to 75 in good health. Each CDR3 is given with its conserved first and last residue. A D gene is named only where the DNA matches it firmly. For some rows the clone size is stated as once, few or many, or as a class when expanded; others skip it.

>TRBD1|TRBJ1-1|-|TRBV30
CAWRSTGGNTEAFF
TGTGCCTGGAGATCGACAGGGGGAAACACTGAAGCTTTCTTT
>-|TRBJ1-3|-|TRBV7-2
CASSSVVGPGNTIYF
TGTGCCAGCAGCTCGGTTGTGGGCCCAGGAAACACCATATATTTT
>-|TRBJ2-2|-|TRBV5-4
CASSLATGRGNTGELFF
TGTGCCAGCAGCTTGGCCACGGGGCGGGGTAACACCGGGGAGCTGTTTTTT
>-|TRBJ2-1|-|TRBV7-6
CASSPGGEQFF
TGTGCCAGCAGCCCAGGAGGTGAGCAGTTCTTC
>TRBD2|TRBJ2-1|-|TRBV18
CASSPSASGRNNEQFF
TGTGCCAGCTCACCGTCTGCTAGCGGGAGAAACAATGAGCAGTTCTTC
>-|TRBJ1-1|once|TRBV5-4
CASSPNTEPRTEAFF
TGTGCCAGCAGCCCAAACACCGAACCGAGGACTGAAGCTTTCTTT
>-|TRBJ2-4|-|TRBV30
CAWTLGRGYIQYF
TGTGCCTGGACCCTGGGACGGGGGTACATTCAGTACTTC
>TRBD1|TRBJ1-2|-|TRBV20-1
CSARETGYTF
TGCAGTGCTAGGGAGACAGGGTACACCTTC
>-|TRBJ1-3|-|TRBV7-9
CASSSGGPGNTIYF
TGTGCCAGCAGCTCAGGAGGGCCCGGAAACACCATATATTTT
>TRBD1|TRBJ1-2|-|TRBV19
CASSPDRGRNYGYTF
TGTGCCAGTAGTCCGGACAGGGGGCGTAACTATGGCTACACCTTC
>TRBD1|TRBJ2-1|-|TRBV7-9
CASSPRDRTSGEQFF
TGTGCCAGCAGCCCAAGGGACAGGACATCAGGTGAGCAGTTCTTC
>TRBD1|TRBJ2-5|-|TRBV19
CASSTGQDLQETQYF
TGTGCCAGTAGTACCGGACAGGACTTGCAAGAGACCCAGTACTTC
>-|TRBJ2-2|-|TRBV19
CASTNPGGIGELFF
TGTGCCAGTACGAACCCCGGGGGTATCGGGGAGCTGTTTTTT
>-|TRBJ1-1|-|TRBV6-1
CASRMSGFMNTEAFF
TGTGCCAGCAGAATGTCGGGATTCATGAACACTGAAGCTTTCTTT
>TRBD1|TRBJ2-7|-|TRBV27
CASRGVETGAYEQYF
TGTGCCAGCAGGGGGGTAGAGACAGGGGCTTACGAGCAGTACTTC
>TRBD2|TRBJ2-3|-|TRBV4-2
CASSQESTSGGTDTQYF
TGTGCCAGCAGCCAAGAGTCAACTAGCGGGGGCACAGATACGCAGTATTTT
>TRBD1|TRBJ1-2|-|TRBV10-3
CAISESPGTGLAGYTF
TGTGCCATCAGTGAAAGTCCCGGGACAGGGTTGGCAGGCTACACCTTC
>TRBD1|TRBJ1-1|-|TRBV18
CASSPPLQGLNTEAFF
TGTGCCAGCTCACCACCTCTACAGGGGTTGAACACTGAAGCTTTCTTT
>-|TRBJ2-3|-|TRBV27
CASRTGTSTQYF
TGTGCCAGCAGAACCGGGACATCAACGCAGTATTTT
>-|TRBJ2-3|-|TRBV15
CATSRAAGPDTQYF
TGTGCCACCAGCAGAGCCGCAGGGCCAGATACGCAGTATTTT
>TRBD1|TRBJ2-7|-|TRBV5-6
CASSEGGQGSGSSQYF
TGTGCCAGCAGCGAGGGGGGACAGGGGTCTGGAAGCAGCCAGTACTTC
>-|TRBJ1-1|-|TRBV2
CASSADGNTEAFF
TGTGCCAGCAGTGCAGATGGGAACACTGAAGCTTTCTTT
>-|TRBJ2-5|-|TRBV19
CASSTPPGGETQYF
TGTGCCAGTAGTACCCCCCCAGGGGGGGAGACCCAGTACTTC
>-|TRBJ1-6|-|TRBV6-1
CASNREGNSPLHF
TGTGCCAGCAACAGGGAAGGGAATTCACCCCTCCACTTT
>TRBD1|TRBJ2-2|-|TRBV27
CASSVWTGRGTGELFF
TGTGCCAGCAGTGTTTGGACAGGGCGGGGCACCGGGGAGCTGTTTTTT
>TRBD1|TRBJ2-1|-|TRBV27
CASRLTTGGFEQFF
TGTGCCAGCAGACTAACGACAGGGGGATTTGAGCAGTTCTTC
>-|TRBJ1-1|-|TRBV10-3
CAISESVAGVENTEAFF
TGTGCCATCAGTGAGTCAGTGGCGGGGGTTGAGAACACTGAAGCTTTCTTT
>TRBD1|TRBJ2-5|-|TRBV5-6
CASSSPGGPETQYF
TGTGCCAGCAGCAGCCCAGGGGGCCCGGAGACCCAGTACTTC
>-|TRBJ2-7|-|TRBV18
CASSPPQVHEQYF
TGTGCCAGCTCACCACCTCAGGTCCACGAGCAGTACTTC
>TRBD1|TRBJ1-5|-|TRBV28
CASSLTGPQRPQHF
TGTGCCAGCAGTCTGACAGGGCCCCAGAGGCCCCAGCATTTT
>TRBD1|TRBJ1-5|-|TRBV19
CASSFGQGASNQPQHF
TGTGCCAGTAGTTTTGGACAGGGGGCAAGCAATCAGCCCCAGCATTTT
>TRBD2|TRBJ2-1|-|TRBV10-3
CAISEYGTSSNEQFF
TGTGCCATCAGTGAGTATGGGACTAGCAGCAATGAGCAGTTCTTC
>TRBD1|TRBJ1-2|-|TRBV6-1
CASAPGTGGGYTF
TGTGCCAGTGCCCCCGGGACAGGGGGTGGCTACACCTTC
>TRBD2|TRBJ2-1|once|TRBV11-3
CASSPSVGLAYNEQFF
TGTGCCAGCAGCCCCAGTGTGGGACTAGCCTACAATGAGCAGTTCTTC
>TRBD2|TRBJ2-2|-|TRBV6-4
CASSERSGGTGELFF
TGTGCCAGCAGCGAAAGGTCGGGGGGCACCGGGGAGCTGTTTTTT
>TRBD1|TRBJ2-7|-|TRBV5-1
CASSTGQGNGEQYF
TGCGCCAGCAGCACCGGACAGGGTAATGGCGAGCAGTACTTC
>-|TRBJ1-6|-|TRBV30
CAWGQGLGAHSPLHF
TGTGCCTGGGGGCAAGGACTGGGTGCTCATTCACCCCTCCACTTT
>-|TRBJ1-6|-|TRBV5-1
CASSLALTDPSPLHF
TGCGCCAGCAGCTTGGCCCTGACAGACCCGTCACCCCTCCACTTT
>TRBD2|TRBJ2-1|-|TRBV5-1
CASSTRDYTARNEQFF
TGCGCCAGCAGCACCCGGGACTACACGGCTAGGAATGAGCAGTTCTTC
>TRBD1|TRBJ2-2|-|TRBV5-4
CASSGMDRGSDTGELFF
TGTGCCAGCAGCGGCATGGACAGGGGATCGGACACCGGGGAGCTGTTTTTT
>-|TRBJ2-7|-|TRBV2
CASSEARLELSEQYF
TGTGCCAGCAGTGAAGCGCGACTAGAGCTTAGCGAGCAGTACTTC
>-|TRBJ2-1|-|TRBV28
CASSLSSAGTYNEQFF
TGTGCCAGCAGTTTATCGTCGGCGGGGACCTACAATGAGCAGTTCTTC
>-|TRBJ2-3|-|TRBV10-3
CAISESNGPGTDTQYF
TGTGCCATCAGTGAGTCGAACGGTCCCGGCACAGATACGCAGTATTTT
>-|TRBJ2-3|-|TRBV11-1
CASRGISVLDTQYF
TGTGCCAGCAGGGGGATTAGCGTTTTAGATACGCAGTATTTT
>-|TRBJ1-1|-|TRBV19
CASSWDIANTEAFF
TGTGCCAGTAGTTGGGACATCGCGAACACTGAAGCTTTCTTT